Listed here are 4 T cell receptor beta chains from one sample, sequenced in a study of PD-L1 blockade in urothelial cancer. The sample's time point: peripheral blood 6 weeks after treatment start. Clones were sequenced by immunoSEQ multiplex PCR, and TCRdb holds only the in-frame ones, with some missing. The sample includes around 53,000 clones, approximately 85% of them seen just once. This sample comprised PBMCs, obtained around atezolizumab (anti-PD-L1) treatment. The receptors stem from a man in his fifties with urothelial cancer.

This rearrangement joins TRBV7-6 to TRBJ2-3; TRBD2 matches at 8 bases. This CDR3 has 16 amino acids. With 5 bases clipped from V and 0 bases from J, the junction kept 7 bases outside the gene matches. Germline-derived CDR1 and CDR2 are SGHVS and FNYEAQ. In DNA, the CDR3 is TGTGCCAGCAGCCGTTATAGCGGGACAAGCACAGATACGCAGTATTTT. Translation: CASSRYSGTSTDTQYF.

This clone was found a few times. The chain carries TRBV11-2 and TRBJ2-7; TRBD2 aligns across 10 bases. The germline V gene encodes CDR1 SGHAT and CDR2 FQNNGV. The CDR3 consists of 16 residues. Trimming at V came to 5 bases and at J to 7 bases, leaving 14 bases not matched to a gene. DNA for the CDR3: TGTGCCAGCAGCCCCAGGGGGCTAGCGGGAGTGGGTGAGCAGTACTTC. Residues: CASSPRGLAGVGEQYF.

The chain carries TRBV5-6 and TRBJ2-1; D is possibly TRBD1 (6 bases). This CDR3 region has 15 residues. With 1 base removed from V and 6 bases from J, the gap between germline ends came to 14 bases. Germline V lookup: CDR1 SGHDT, CDR2 YYEEEE. CDR3 DNA: TGTGCCAGCAGCTTGAGTACAGGGATGGGCAATGAGCAGTTCTTC. Protein product: CASSLSTGMGNEQFF.

This chain uses TRBV5-4 with TRBJ2-3; 8 positions match TRBD2. The CDR3 covers 17 residues. The germline CDR1 and CDR2 sequences are SGHNT and YYREEE (reference sequence). Germline trimming cut 4 bases from V and 0 bases from J; bases unmatched to any gene: 10. The CDR3 bases are TGTGCCAGCAGCAAAGGACTAGCAGCCGCTAGCACAGATACGCAGTATTTT. Its protein product is CASSKGLAAASTDTQYF.